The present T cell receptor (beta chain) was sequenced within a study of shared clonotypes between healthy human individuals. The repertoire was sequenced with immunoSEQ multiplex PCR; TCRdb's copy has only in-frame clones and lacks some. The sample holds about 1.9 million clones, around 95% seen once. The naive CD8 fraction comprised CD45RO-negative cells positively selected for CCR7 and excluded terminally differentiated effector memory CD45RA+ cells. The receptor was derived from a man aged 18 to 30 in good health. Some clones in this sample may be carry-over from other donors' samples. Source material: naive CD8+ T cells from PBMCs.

The CDR3 DNA reads TGTGCCTGGACTACAGGGGGCGCGGGACCCCTCCACTTT. Its translation is CAWTTGGAGPLHF. The V gene is TRBV30, the J gene TRBJ1-6; TRBD1 matches at 9 bases. The CDR3 length is 13 residues. CDR1 and CDR2 (germline): GTSNPN, SVGIG (reference sequence). Trimming removed 4 bases from V and 12 bases from J; junction bases left unmatched: 7. Supplemented by reference TRBV30 and TRBJ1-6, the full variable domain reads SQTIHQWPATLVQPVGSPLSLECTVEGTSNPNLYWYRQAAGRGLQLLFYSVGIGQISSEVPQNLSASRPQDRQFILSSKKLLLSDSGFYLCAWTTGGAGPLHFGNGTRLTVT.